This TCR beta chain is from a study of CD8+CD57+ T cells in acquired aplastic anemia. Profiling of TCR beta VDJ combinations and CDR3 sequences used genomic DNA as template. TCRdb re-called the reads through MiXCR, storing one row per CDR3 protein. The sample shows fewer than 200,000 distinct CDR3 sequences, around 50% of them seen only once. In patients chosen for sequencing, flow cytometry had shown CD8+CD57+ cell expansion. The clonotype comes from a human donor with aplastic anemia. Sequencing was done on a sample of sorted CD4+, CD8+, or CD8+CD57+ T cells (not recorded which) from PBMCs.

The CDR3 loop is CASSSRTSGSYEQYF. DNA of the CDR3: TGTGCCAGCAGTTCGCGGACTAGCGGGTCCTACGAGCAGTACTTC. The gene calls are TRBV25-1 and TRBJ2-7; 11 positions agree with TRBD2. Looked up from germline, CDR1 is MGHDK and CDR2 is SYGVNS. Germline trimming cut 5 bases from V and 1 base from J; bases unmatched to any gene: 4. The CDR3 contains 15 residues.